These 2 T cell receptor beta chains share one sample of origin, sequenced in a study of OX40 agonist ivuxolimab in advanced cancers. Measured with immunoSEQ multiplex PCR; TCRdb has only the in-frame clones, and not every one. The table shows roughly 63,000 clones, with around 86% occurring only once. This specimen consisted of CD4+ or CD8+ T cells sorted from blood, obtained in a trial of the OX40 agonist ivuxolimab. The receptor set was obtained from an adult with an advanced solid tumor such as melanoma, head and neck, liver or kidney cancer.

The chain carries TRBV10-3 and TRBJ1-3; possible D gene TRBD1, 6 bases. Germline V gene lookup returns CDR1 ENHRY and CDR2 SYGVKD. The V end was cut by 3 bases, the J end by 6 bases, with 12 bases between. The CDR3 has 14 amino acids. The CDR3 loop is CAISDQGQINTIYF. In DNA, the CDR3 is TGTGCCATCAGTGACCAAGGACAGATAAACACCATATATTTT.

The chain links TRBV10-3 to TRBJ1-1; tentatively, D is TRBD1 (6 bases). The V gene lost 0 bases and the J gene lost 4 bases, with 12 bases spanning the gap. Germline V gene data show CDR1 as ENHRY and CDR2 as SYGVKD. The CDR3 extends over 15 amino acids. This CDR3 reads CAISESTPGATEAFF. CDR3 in DNA: TGTGCCATCAGTGAGTCGACACCAGGGGCCACTGAAGCTTTCTTT.